The clone carrying this TCR beta chain was recorded once. Seattle's enrolled individuals joined amid active infection and were then monitored longitudinally. In the original workflow: Reference gene primer amplification gave nucleated cell count estimates. TCRdb keeps only in-frame clones here, not all; method: immunoSEQ multiplex PCR. That table furnishes V, J and clone size, whereas the DNA furnished D and trimming. The profile shows about half a million clones, roughly 87% of them singletons. The data derive from a study of blood T cell repertoires in COVID-19. Study background: The United States, Italy and Spain supplied acute and convalescent COVID-19 samples. From T cells, B-cell-depleted T cells, or PBMCs came the material, which was cDNA or gDNA.

With 2 bases removed from V and 2 bases from J, the gap between germline ends came to 14 bases. Germline CDR1 is SEHNR and CDR2 is FQNEAQ (reference sequence). The CDR3 runs 16 residues. Sequencing was carried out using peripheral blood. The sequence was obtained from a man aged 18 to 30 with COVID-19, enrolled during active disease. V usage is TRBV7-9 and J usage is TRBJ2-3; a weak D match, TRBD2 (6 bases). The DNA for the CDR3 is TGTGCCAGCAGCTTACCGGTTATAGCGGACACAGATACGCAGTATTTT. Its protein is CASSLPVIADTDTQYF.